This section outlines one TCR beta chain sequence together with its context. Its antigen remains unidentified. The data were obtained in a study of cytomegalovirus exposure and HLA in healthy donors. Notes on the study in general: Presence/absence results assume similar sequencing depth per donor, which may not hold. As a later analysis revealed, the rate of TCR association differed by HLA locus, with DRB1 most and HLA-C fewest. Among immune exposure information, only CMV serostatus was available.

60 Vbeta and 13 Jbeta primers were used in PCR. Profiled with immunoSEQ multiplex PCR; TCRdb holds only in-frame clones, not every one. The sample consists of more than 65,000 clones, approximately 81% of them appearing once. The TCR originated in a woman between 50 and 59 years old in good health and CMV-seropositive. The sequenced sample consisted of PBMCs.

This CDR3 is CASSSQGGQVVSYEQYF. The CDR3, as DNA: TGTGCCAGCAGCTCCCAGGGGGGACAGGTAGTCTCCTACGAGCAGTACTTC. The rearrangement uses TRBV7-9 and TRBJ2-7, with 8 bases lining up with TRBD1. Trimming at V came to 4 bases and at J to 0 bases, leaving 11 bases not matched to a gene. The CDR3 is made up of 17 amino acids. Germline CDR1 SEHNR, CDR2 FQNEAQ (reference sequence).